Below are 21 T cell receptor beta chains sequenced from a single sample in a study of cytomegalovirus exposure and HLA in healthy donors. Amplification used 60 Vbeta primers and 13 Jbeta primers. Profiled with immunoSEQ multiplex PCR; TCRdb holds only in-frame clones, not every one. Of about 120,000 clones detected, about 63% appear once; the ten largest clones hold about 1.5%. The sample consisted of PBMCs. The origin of the receptors is a man younger than 45 in good health and CMV-seropositive.

This clone was observed once. V usage is TRBV27 and J usage is TRBJ2-7, with D uncertain. CDR1 and CDR2 from the germline V gene are MNHEY and SMNVEV (reference sequence). Deletions cut 0 bases from V and 6 bases from J, with 9 bases between. The CDR3 is 13 amino acids. For the CDR3, the DNA is TGTGCCAGCAGTTTATCGAATGGCCGCGAGCAGTACTTC. Translating gives CASSLSNGREQYF.

This clone has only a few counts. One end of the junction fails to match germline, which may point to a read error. V gene TRBV7-9 combines with J gene TRBJ2-7; D is perhaps TRBD1 (7 bases). The CDR3 runs to 16 residues. Looked up from germline, CDR1 is SEHNR and CDR2 is FQNEAQ (reference sequence). DNA for the CDR3: TGTTCCAGCAGCTTAAGGGGGGACAGACCAACCTACGAGCAGTACTTC. Its protein product is CSSSLRGDRPTYEQYF.

The chain recombines TRBV2 with TRBJ2-7, with 9 bases matching TRBD2. Trimming cost V 11 bases and J 0 bases; bases outside gene matches: 8. Germline-derived CDR1 and CDR2 are SNHLY and FYNNEI. There are 14 residues in the CDR3. The chain's CDR3 is CAGGSSGSSYEQYF. Written as DNA, the CDR3 is TGTGCCGGAGGGAGTAGCGGGAGCTCCTACGAGCAGTACTTC.

V gene TRBV4-1 combines with J gene TRBJ1-3, with 7 bases matching TRBD1. Germline V gene sequence: CDR1 MGHRA, CDR2 YSYEKL. J gave up 4 bases and V 4 bases, and 7 bases lay outside the gene matches. This CDR3 is 15 amino acids long. The CDR3 reads CASSLQETGGNTIYF. CDR3 in DNA: TGCGCCAGCAGCCTACAGGAGACAGGGGGAAACACCATATATTTT.

The chain is built from TRBV6-5 and TRBJ2-7; a weak D match, TRBD1 (5 bases). CDR3 length: 15 residues. V dropped 2 bases and J dropped 0 bases, with 11 bases sitting between them. From germline, CDR1 is MNHEY and CDR2 SVGAGI. CDR3 in amino acids: CASSYRQGNSYEQYF. The CDR3 DNA follows: TGTGCCAGCAGTTACCGGCAGGGTAACTCCTACGAGCAGTACTTC.

This clone has just a few counts. The V and J genes are TRBV5-6 and TRBJ1-5, with TRBD1 as a possible D gene (5 bases). The CDR3 consists of 16 residues. CDR1 and CDR2 (germline): SGHDT, YYEEEE. V lost 0 bases and J 0 bases, leaving 10 bases between the germline ends. CDR3 sequence: CASSLGQGHSNQPQHF. DNA of the CDR3: TGTGCCAGCAGCTTGGGCCAGGGTCATAGCAATCAGCCCCAGCATTTT.

The chain is built from TRBV19 and TRBJ1-1; possible D gene TRBD1, 5 bases. Deletions cut 2 bases from V and 4 bases from J, with 11 bases between. The CDR3 consists of 14 residues. The germline CDR1 and CDR2 sequences are LNHDA and SQIVND (reference sequence). CDR3 in amino acids: CASSIQAGFTEAFF. In DNA, the CDR3 is TGTGCCAGTAGTATACAGGCAGGGTTCACTGAAGCTTTCTTT.

The V gene is TRBV6-1, the J gene TRBJ1-6; 7 positions agree with TRBD1. The CDR3 loop spans 17 amino acids. CDR1 MNHNS and CDR2 SASEGT come from the germline V gene. V was clipped by 0 bases and J by 6 bases; unmatched bases: 8. CDR3 loop: CASSEALGTASNSPLHF. The CDR3 coding sequence is TGTGCCAGCAGTGAAGCGCTAGGGACAGCGTCTAATTCACCCCTCCACTTT.

The V and J genes are TRBV5-4 and TRBJ2-3, with a weak D call TRBD2 (5 bases). CDR3 length: 14 amino acids. Per germline, CDR1 SGHNT and CDR2 YYREEE (reference sequence). V lost 4 bases, J lost 3 bases, and 12 bases lay in between. This chain's CDR3 is CASSRGTSTDTQYF. The DNA for the CDR3 is TGTGCCAGCAGCCGAGGAACTAGTACAGATACGCAGTATTTT.

This clone was detected a few times. V usage is TRBV6-5 and J usage is TRBJ2-7, with 8 nucleotides matching TRBD2. The CDR3 has 16 amino acids. The germline gives CDR1 MNHEY, CDR2 SVGAGI. The J segment lost 5 bases and the V segment lost 0 bases, leaving 9 bases of the junction unmatched. CDR3 in DNA: TGTGCCAGCAGTTACTCCTATAGCGGGAAGGGCCACGAGCAGTACTTC. It encodes CASSYSYSGKGHEQYF.

The chain employs TRBV9 and TRBJ1-5, with 7 positions matching TRBD1. This CDR3 comprises 14 residues. V lost 4 bases and J lost 4; bases outside the gene matches: 5. Germline CDR1 reads SGDLS; CDR2 reads YYNGEE. Written as DNA, the CDR3 is TGTGCCAGCAGCCCGGGGACAGAGAATCAGCCCCAGCATTTT. Protein product: CASSPGTENQPQHF.

Comments on this clone: The same CDR3 is also encoded by other DNA sequences in this sample. The chain carries TRBV5-1 and TRBJ1-1, with 7 bases aligning to TRBD1. The CDR3 is made up of 15 amino acids. J lost 2 bases, V lost 1 base, and 5 bases had no gene match. Germline V gives CDR1 SGHRS, CDR2 YFSETQ. This CDR3 reads CASSLYQGVNTEAFF. DNA for the CDR3: TGCGCCAGCAGCTTGTACCAGGGGGTTAACACTGAAGCTTTCTTT. The complete variable domain, with remaining parts taken from reference TRBV5-1 and TRBJ1-1, reads KAGVTQTPRYLIKTRGQQVTLSCSPISGHRSVSWYQQTPGQGLQFLFEYFSETQRNKGNFPGRFSGRQFSNSRSEMNVSTLELGDSALYLCASSLYQGVNTEAFFGQGTRLTVV.

The genes are TRBV6-6 and TRBJ2-7; TRBD2 aligns across 8 bases. Trimming at V came to 5 bases and at J to 3 bases, leaving 6 bases not matched to a gene. The CDR3 loop spans 14 amino acids. Germline CDR1 is MNHNY and CDR2 is SVGAGI (reference sequence). In DNA, the CDR3 is TGTGCCAGCAGTCTAGCGGGCTATAACTACGAGCAGTACTTC. It translates to CASSLAGYNYEQYF.

The J gene is TRBJ2-3, the V gene TRBV5-4, with 7 nucleotides matching TRBD2. Germline V lookup: CDR1 SGHNT, CDR2 YYREEE (reference sequence). The CDR3 sequence is 15 residues long. V gave up 4 bases and J gave up 1 base; unmatched junction bases: 6. The CDR3 DNA reads as TGTGCCAGCAGCCCGATGGGGGGGGGCACAGATACGCAGTATTTT. Protein sequence: CASSPMGGGTDTQYF.

J is TRBJ2-5 and V is TRBV29-1; perhaps TRBD2 as D (6 bases). CDR1 and CDR2 (germline): SQVTM, ANQGSEA. Trimming pared 5 bases from V and 5 bases from J, leaving 12 bases between. The CDR3 length is 12 residues. CDR3: CSVLGAGETQYF. The CDR3 bases are TGCAGCGTTCTGGGCGCGGGGGAGACCCAGTACTTC.

This clone was seen a few times. The chain joins TRBV5-8 to TRBJ2-7, with D perhaps TRBD1 (6 bases). V shed 4 bases and J shed 2 bases, with 19 bases lying between them. Germline V gives CDR1 SGHTS, CDR2 YDEGEE. This CDR3 is 16 amino acids long. DNA for the CDR3: TGTGCCAGCAGCGCATGGACAGAAAAGAGTGCCTACGAGCAGTACTTC. It specifies CASSAWTEKSAYEQYF.

The V call is TRBV11-2, the J call TRBJ2-2, with D perhaps matching TRBD2 (5 bases). The CDR3 sequence is 14 residues long. The V end was cut by 4 bases, the J end by 7 bases, with 13 bases between. Germline V gives CDR1 SGHAT, CDR2 FQNNGV. CDR3 residues: CASSSGILFGELFF. CDR3 DNA sequence: TGTGCCAGCAGCTCCGGGATTCTATTCGGGGAGCTGTTTTTT.

The chain recombines TRBV9 with TRBJ2-2, with 7 bases fitting TRBD2. V shed 0 bases and J 7 bases; nucleotides not matched to a gene: 3. Germline CDR1 reads SGDLS; CDR2 reads YYNGEE. This CDR3 spans 14 amino acids. The CDR3 DNA reads TGTGCCAGCAGCGTAGCGGGAGGACTCGGGGAGCTGTTTTTT. It is translated as CASSVAGGLGELFF.

The genes are TRBV5-8 and TRBJ1-2; tentatively, D is TRBD1 (5 bases). Deletions cut 1 base from V and 3 bases from J, with 16 bases between. This CDR3 is built from 16 residues. CDR1 is SGHTS and CDR2 is YDEGEE in the germline V gene. The CDR3 sequence is CASSLSRDSIYYGYTF. CDR3 in DNA: TGTGCCAGCAGCTTGTCTCGGGACTCGATATACTATGGCTACACCTTC.

The chain couples TRBV10-2 to TRBJ1-1; TRBD1 matches at 9 bases. Germline CDR1 reads WSHSY; CDR2 reads SAAADI. The CDR3 consists of 17 residues. With V trimmed by 6 bases and J by 7 bases, 18 bases remained unmatched. In DNA, the CDR3 is TGCGCCAGCAGCCTCCGTCAGGGACAGGGATCCGGGGGTGAAGCTTTCTTT. Amino acids: CASSLRQGQGSGGEAFF.

This clone was detected only once. The rearrangement links TRBV5-1 to TRBJ2-5; 10 bases line up with TRBD2. This CDR3 is 17 amino acids long. Germline trimming cut 0 bases from V and 7 bases from J; bases unmatched to any gene: 12. CDR1 and CDR2 (germline): SGHRS, YFSETQ. The CDR3 region is CASSLGTSGRHLGTQYF. For the CDR3, the DNA is TGCGCCAGCAGCTTGGGGACTAGCGGAAGGCACTTAGGGACCCAGTACTTC.